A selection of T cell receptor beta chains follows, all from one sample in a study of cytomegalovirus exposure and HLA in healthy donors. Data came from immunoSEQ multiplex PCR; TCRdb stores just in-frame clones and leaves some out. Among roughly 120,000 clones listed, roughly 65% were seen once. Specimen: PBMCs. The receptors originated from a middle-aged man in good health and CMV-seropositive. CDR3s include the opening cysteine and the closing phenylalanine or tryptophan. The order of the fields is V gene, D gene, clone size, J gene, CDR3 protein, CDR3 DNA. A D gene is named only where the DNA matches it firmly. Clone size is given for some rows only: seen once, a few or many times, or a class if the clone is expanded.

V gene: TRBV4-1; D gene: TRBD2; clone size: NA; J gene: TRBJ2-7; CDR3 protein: CASSQGGRGGYEQYF; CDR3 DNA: TGCGCCAGCAGCCAAGGAGGGCGGGGGGGATACGAGCAGTACTTC
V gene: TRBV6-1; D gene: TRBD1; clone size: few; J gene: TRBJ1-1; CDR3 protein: CASSGFPTGLNTEAFF; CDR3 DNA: TGTGCCAGCAGTGGCTTTCCGACAGGGTTGAACACTGAAGCTTTCTTT
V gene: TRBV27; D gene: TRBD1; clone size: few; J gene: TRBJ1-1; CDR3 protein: CASSFRQGNTEAFF; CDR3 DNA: TGTGCCAGCAGTTTCCGACAGGGGAACACTGAAGCTTTCTTT
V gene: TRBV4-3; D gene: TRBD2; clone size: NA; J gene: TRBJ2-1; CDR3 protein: CASSQGYRTSGMGYNEQFF; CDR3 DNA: TGCGCCAGCAGCCAAGGTTATCGGACTAGCGGGATGGGCTACAATGAGCAGTTCTTC
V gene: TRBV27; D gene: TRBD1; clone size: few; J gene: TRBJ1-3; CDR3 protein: CASSPRQGAEVGGNTIYF; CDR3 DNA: TGTGCCAGCAGTCCGCGACAGGGGGCGGAGGTTGGTGGAAACACCATATATTTT
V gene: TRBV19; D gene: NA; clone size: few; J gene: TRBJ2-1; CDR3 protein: CASSIEGTGLGYNEQFF; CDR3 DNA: TGTGCCAGTAGTATAGAAGGGACTGGTCTGGGCTACAATGAGCAGTTCTTC
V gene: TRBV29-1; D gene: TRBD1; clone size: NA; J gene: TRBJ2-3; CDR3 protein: CSVGGQGATDTQYF; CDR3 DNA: TGCAGCGTTGGTGGCCAGGGGGCCACAGATACGCAGTATTTT
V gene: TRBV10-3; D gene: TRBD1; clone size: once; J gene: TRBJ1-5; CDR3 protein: CAISPGTGGGQPQHF; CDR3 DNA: TGTGCCATCAGTCCCGGGACAGGGGGAGGTCAGCCCCAGCATTTT
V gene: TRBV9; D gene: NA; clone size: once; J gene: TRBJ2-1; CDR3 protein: CASSVGPSYNEQFF; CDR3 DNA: TGTGCCAGCAGCGTTGGCCCTTCCTACAATGAGCAGTTCTTC
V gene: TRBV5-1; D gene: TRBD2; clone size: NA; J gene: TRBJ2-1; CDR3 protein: CASRLAGGPTYNEQFF; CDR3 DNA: TGCGCCAGCAGGCTAGCGGGGGGCCCGACCTACAATGAGCAGTTCTTC
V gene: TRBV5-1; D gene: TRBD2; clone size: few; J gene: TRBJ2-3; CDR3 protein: CASSLGASGSTDTQYF; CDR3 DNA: TGCGCCAGCAGCTTGGGGGCTAGCGGAAGCACAGATACGCAGTATTTT
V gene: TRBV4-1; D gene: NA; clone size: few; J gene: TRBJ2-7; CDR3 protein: CASRGPSPSSYEQYF; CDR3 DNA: TGCGCCAGCAGGGGGCCCTCCCCGAGCTCCTACGAGCAGTACTTC
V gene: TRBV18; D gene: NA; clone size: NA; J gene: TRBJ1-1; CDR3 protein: CASSLILNTEAFF; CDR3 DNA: TGTGCCAGCTCACTCATCCTGAACACTGAAGCTTTCTTT
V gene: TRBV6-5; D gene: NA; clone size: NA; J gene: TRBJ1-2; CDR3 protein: CASSYSTGRGYTF; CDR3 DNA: TGTGCCAGCAGTTACTCAACAGGGCGAGGCTACACCTTC
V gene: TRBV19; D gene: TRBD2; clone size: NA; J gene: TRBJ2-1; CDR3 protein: CASSLQGLVGSNEQFF; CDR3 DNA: TGTGCCAGTAGCCTGCAGGGACTAGTTGGGAGCAATGAGCAGTTCTTC
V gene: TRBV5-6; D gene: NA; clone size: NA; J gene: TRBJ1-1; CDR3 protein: CASSLFSHPEAFF; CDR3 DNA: TGTGCCAGCAGCTTGTTTTCCCATCCAGAAGCTTTCTTT
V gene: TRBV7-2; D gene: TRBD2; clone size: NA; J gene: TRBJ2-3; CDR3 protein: CASSSGTSRAQYF; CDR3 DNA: TGTGCCAGCAGCTCAGGGACTAGTCGGGCGCAGTATTTT
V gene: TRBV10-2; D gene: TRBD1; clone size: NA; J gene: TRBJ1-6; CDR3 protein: CASSESGQGASPLHF; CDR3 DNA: TGCGCCAGCAGTGAGTCGGGACAGGGGGCTTCACCCCTCCACTTT
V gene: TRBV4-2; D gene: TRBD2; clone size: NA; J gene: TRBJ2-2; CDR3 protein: CASSQELAGGYTGELFF; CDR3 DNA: TGTGCCAGCAGCCAAGAACTAGCGGGAGGTTATACCGGGGAGCTGTTTTTT
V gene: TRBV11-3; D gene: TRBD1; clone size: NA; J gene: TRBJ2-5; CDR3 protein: CASSLGTGTQETQYF; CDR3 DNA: TGTGCCAGCAGCTTAGGGACAGGGACCCAAGAGACCCAGTACTTC
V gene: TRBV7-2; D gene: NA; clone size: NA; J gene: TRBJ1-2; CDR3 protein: CASSHTNVGGYGYTF; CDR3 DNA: TGTGCCAGCAGTCACACAAACGTTGGTGGCTATGGCTACACCTTC
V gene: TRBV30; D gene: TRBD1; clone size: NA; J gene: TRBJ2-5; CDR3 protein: CAWGRTGGETQYF; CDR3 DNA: TGTGCCTGGGGCCGGACAGGGGGGGAGACCCAGTACTTC
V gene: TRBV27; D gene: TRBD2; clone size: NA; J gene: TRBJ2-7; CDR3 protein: CASSPRAGGNSYEQYF; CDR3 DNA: TGTGCCAGCAGCCCTAGGGCGGGGGGCAATTCCTACGAGCAGTACTTC
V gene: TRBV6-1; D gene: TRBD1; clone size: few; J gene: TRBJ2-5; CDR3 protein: CASSVQGARETQYF; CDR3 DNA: TGTGCCAGCAGCGTACAGGGGGCACGGGAGACCCAGTACTTC
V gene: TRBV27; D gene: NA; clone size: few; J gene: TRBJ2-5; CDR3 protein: CASSRSFGETQYF; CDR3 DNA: TGTGCCAGCAGTAGAAGTTTCGGGGAGACCCAGTACTTC
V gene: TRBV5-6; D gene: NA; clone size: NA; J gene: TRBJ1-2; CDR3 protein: CASSTDRRNGYTF; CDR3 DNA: TGTGCCAGCAGCACGGACAGACGTAATGGCTACACCTTC
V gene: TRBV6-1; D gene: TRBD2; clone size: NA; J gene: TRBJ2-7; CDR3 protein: CASSEISGSRYEQYF; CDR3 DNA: TGTGCCAGCAGTGAAATTAGCGGGAGTAGGTACGAGCAGTACTTC
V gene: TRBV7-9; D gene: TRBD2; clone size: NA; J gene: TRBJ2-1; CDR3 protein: CASSPPASGKDEQFF; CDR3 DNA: TGTGCCAGCAGCCCCCCGGCTAGCGGGAAGGATGAGCAGTTCTTC
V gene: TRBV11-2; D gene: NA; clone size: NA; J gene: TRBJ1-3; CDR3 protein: CASSLGRGLIGNTIYF; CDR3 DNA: TGTGCCAGCAGCTTAGGCAGAGGGTTAATCGGAAACACCATATATTTT
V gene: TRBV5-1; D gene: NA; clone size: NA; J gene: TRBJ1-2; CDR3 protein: CASSLGQTGFYGYTF; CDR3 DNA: TGCGCCAGCAGCTTGGGTCAAACAGGTTTCTATGGCTACACCTTC
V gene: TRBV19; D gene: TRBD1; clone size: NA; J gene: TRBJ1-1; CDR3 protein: CASSSYRDRETEAFF; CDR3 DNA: TGTGCCAGTAGTTCGTATCGGGACAGGGAGACTGAAGCTTTCTTT
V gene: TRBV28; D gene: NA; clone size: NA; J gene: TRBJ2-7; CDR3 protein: CASSLIGAYEQYF; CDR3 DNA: TGTGCCAGCAGTTTAATCGGGGCCTACGAGCAGTACTTC
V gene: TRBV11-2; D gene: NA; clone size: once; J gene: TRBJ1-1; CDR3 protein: CASVLVLSTEAFF; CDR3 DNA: TGTGCCAGCGTACTAGTCTTGAGCACTGAAGCTTTCTTT
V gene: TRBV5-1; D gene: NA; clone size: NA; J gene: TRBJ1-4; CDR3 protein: CASSLAGGDEKLFF; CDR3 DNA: TGCGCCAGCAGCTTGGCCGGGGGAGATGAAAAACTGTTTTTT
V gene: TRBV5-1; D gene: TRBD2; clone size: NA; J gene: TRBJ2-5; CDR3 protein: CASSRLAGGRETQYF; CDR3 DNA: TGCGCCAGCAGCCGACTAGCGGGAGGGAGAGAGACCCAGTACTTC
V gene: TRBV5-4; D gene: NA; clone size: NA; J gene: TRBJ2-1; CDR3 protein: CASSLPGSYNEQFF; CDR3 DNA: TGTGCCAGCAGCTTGCCAGGTTCCTACAATGAGCAGTTCTTC
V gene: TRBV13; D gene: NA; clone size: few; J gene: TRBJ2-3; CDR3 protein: CASSPGLSTDTQYF; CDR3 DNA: TGTGCCAGCAGCCCCGGACTCAGCACAGATACGCAGTATTTT
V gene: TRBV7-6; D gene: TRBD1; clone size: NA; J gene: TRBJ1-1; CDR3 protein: CASSRTGENTEAFF; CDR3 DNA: TGTGCCAGCAGCCGGACAGGGGAGAACACTGAAGCTTTCTTT
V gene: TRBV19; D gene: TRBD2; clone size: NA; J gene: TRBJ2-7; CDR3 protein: CASSIVAGDYEQYF; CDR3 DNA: TGTGCCAGTAGTATAGTTGCGGGGGACTACGAGCAGTACTTC
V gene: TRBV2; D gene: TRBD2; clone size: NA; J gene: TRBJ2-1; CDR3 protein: CAGLAGGLGNEQFF; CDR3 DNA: TGTGCCGGGTTAGCGGGGGGGCTGGGCAATGAGCAGTTCTTC
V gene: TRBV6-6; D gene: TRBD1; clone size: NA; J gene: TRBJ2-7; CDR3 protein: CASSYYGTDYEQYF; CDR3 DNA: TGTGCCAGCAGTTACTATGGGACAGATTACGAGCAGTACTTC
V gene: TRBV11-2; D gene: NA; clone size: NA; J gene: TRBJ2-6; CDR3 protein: CASSPRGGPGANVLTF; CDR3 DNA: TGTGCCAGCAGCCCCAGAGGAGGACCTGGGGCCAACGTCCTGACTTTC